Detailed here is one TCR beta chain. Its antigen remains unidentified. CDR1 and CDR2 (SQVTM, ANQGSEA) derive from the germline V gene. The CDR3 starts with the cysteine, ends with the phenylalanine, and has 13 residues. DNA is not on record. For each CD8+ T cell subset, flow sorting was done in triplicate, and 300,000 to 350,000 cells per subset went directly into RLT lysis buffer. To keep memory contaminants out, a stringent definition of naive CD8+ T cells was applied: CD45RO-CCR7+CD27+CD95-. Peripheral blood mononuclear cells were isolated from buffy coats using standard density gradient centrifugation. Naive CXCR3-negative and CXCR3-positive CD8+ T cells were flow-sorted using a FACSAria III. Total RNA was extracted from sorted cells with an RNeasy Mini Kit. These data belong to a study of CXCR3-negative and CXCR3-positive naive CD8 T cells (dated by TCRdb to about 2019). Context from the whole study: In total, about 150 million TRB reads were obtained, which works out to roughly 1.5 +/- 0.3 million reads per library. TRBV-TRBJ cluster analysis included naive subsets from 5 donors and memory cells from 3 donors. Diversity and physicochemical repertoire analyses covered around 10 donors pooled from two independent experiments. The full study reports these points: TRBV-TRBJ usage was similar between naive CXCR3-negative and CXCR3-positive cells from the same donor, while memory cells showed distinct patterns. Surface CD5, linked to self-reactivity in mice, was comparable between naive subsets; TCR interaction strength was therefore also inferred from TRB CDR3 physicochemical properties. Because CXCR3 expression was partially decreased after cryopreservation, freshly isolated PBMCs were used for most assays. Comparably high repertoire diversity was found in both naive subsets, whereas much lower repertoire diversity was found in memory CD8+ T cells. TRB CDR3s from CXCR3-positive naive cells showed higher hydrophobicity (lower Kidera factor 4), lower energy, and higher strength and volume indices than CXCR3-negative naive cells.

Sequencing was carried out with a NextSeq 550. The Human TCR Profiling Kit (MiLaboratory) was used to prepare UMI-labeled 5' RACE TRB cDNA libraries. cDNA synthesis used the entire amount of extracted RNA, and PCR amplification then used the entire amount of cDNA produced. Libraries were prepared in parallel with an identical number of PCR cycles. The authors processed their data as follows. With a requirement of at least two reads per UMI, MIGEC and MiXCR extracted about 52,000 +/- 9,100 unique UMI-labeled TRB cDNA molecules per library. On average, each library contained 40,000 +/- 10,000 functional in-frame TRB CDR3 nucleotide clonotypes without stop codons. After each sample was downsampled to 5000 UMI-labeled TRB molecules, VDJtools was used to calculate diversity metrics such as normalized Shannon-Wiener and Chao1. VDJtools computed clonotype-size-weighted physicochemical properties of the central five CDR3 residues: interaction energy, strength, volume and Kidera factor 4. Each entry corresponds to one CDR3 protein sequence from reads that TCRdb reprocessed, and DNA is not given. The authors' filters were not applied to this entry. This sample's clone table shows tens of thousands of distinct CDR3 sequences. The ten top clones hold 1.1% of the sample.

This TCR derives from a human donor in good health. Some clones in this sample may be carry-over from other donors' samples. The specimen was naive CXCR3- CD8+ T cells from blood. The sample's cell subset or site label, decoded: CD45RO-CCR7+CD27+CD95- naive CD8+ T cells lacking CXCR3 (TNR3-). The chain was built from TRBV29-1 and TRBJ1-5. The CDR3 region: CSVEDGSNQPQHF.